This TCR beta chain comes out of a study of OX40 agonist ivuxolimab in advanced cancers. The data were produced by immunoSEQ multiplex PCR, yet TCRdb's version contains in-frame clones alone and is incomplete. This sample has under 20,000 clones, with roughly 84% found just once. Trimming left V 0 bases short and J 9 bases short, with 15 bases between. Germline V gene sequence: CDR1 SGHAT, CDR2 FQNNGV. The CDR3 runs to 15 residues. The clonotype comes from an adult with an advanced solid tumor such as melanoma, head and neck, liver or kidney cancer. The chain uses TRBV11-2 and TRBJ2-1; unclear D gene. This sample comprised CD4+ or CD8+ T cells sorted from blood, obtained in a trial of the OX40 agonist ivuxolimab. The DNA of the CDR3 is TGTGCCAGCAGCTTAGATTTCGGAGTTAGGATTGAGCAGTTCTTC. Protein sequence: CASSLDFGVRIEQFF.